This TCR beta chain was captured by sequencing in a study of glioma-infiltrating T cells after dendritic cell vaccination. Between the trimmed V and J ends, which lost 1 base and 3 bases, there was a span of 7 bases. Germline V lookup: CDR1 MNHNS, CDR2 SASEGT. This CDR3 contains 14 residues. The primer mix had 60 V beta and 13 J beta primers. Method: immunoSEQ multiplex PCR; TCRdb's copy keeps in-frame clones and lacks some. The sample records fewer than 2,500 clones, around 78% being singletons. This clone was seen once. Described time point: after dendritic cell vaccination, including at tumor progression/relapse. Monocyte-derived dendritic cells, cultured 7 to 8 days with IL-4 and GM-CSF, were pulsed with autologous tumor lysate. Three intradermal dendritic cell vaccine injections were given every two weeks.

Sequenced here: tumor tissue, sampled after dendritic cell vaccination. The sequence derives from a human donor with glioblastoma. The rearrangement joins TRBV6-1 to TRBJ2-1; weak D call: TRBD1 (6 bases). This chain's CDR3 is CASSEDRDYNEQFF. CDR3 nucleotides: TGTGCCAGCAGTGAAGACAGGGACTACAATGAGCAGTTCTTC.